The present T cell receptor (beta chain) was sequenced within a study of blood T cells in healthy people across ages. At the level of the study: About one barcoded TCR beta cDNA was captured per two T cells.

Each donor was a healthy Caucasian individual from Russia, aged roughly 6 to 90. Investigators took roughly 10 milliliters of peripheral blood from every donor. A second PCR of 7 to 11 cycles used a sample-barcoded 5' primer and a J-beta primer mix. TCRdb called the 5' RACE reads again in MiXCR, with one record for every CDR3 protein. The table includes around 870,000 distinct CDR3 sequences, 29% detected once. V lost 6 bases to trimming and J lost 1 base; unmatched junction nucleotides: 6. The CDR3 consists of 15 residues. CDR1 MNHNY and CDR2 SVGAGI come from the germline V gene (reference sequence). This clonotype has just a few counts.

This sequence was found in a woman older than 75 in good health. The rearrangement links TRBV6-6 to TRBJ2-3, with 8 bases fitting TRBD1. The sequenced sample was blood. CDR3 residues: CASRLTGQGTDTQYF. The CDR3 nucleotides read TGTGCCAGCAGACTCACGGGACAGGGCACAGATACGCAGTATTTT.